Below, one TCR beta chain is given with its context. The treatment here: about 20 received Ad26.COV2.S at low or high dose, single or two shots; about 5 received placebo; per-sample allocation not given. After the first vaccine or placebo injection, samples were drawn on day 63. Data came from immunoSEQ multiplex PCR; TCRdb stores just in-frame clones and leaves some out. In the table there are 430,000 or so clones, 89% of which are singletons. This sample is drawn from a study of Ad26.COV2.S vaccination and SARS-CoV-2 variants. The CDR3 extends over 16 amino acids. The germline gives CDR1 SGHDT, CDR2 YYEEEE. V was pared by 2 bases and J by 3 bases, with 4 bases of the junction left unmatched.

The clonotype comes from a person aged 18-65 years who received the Ad26.COV2.S COVID-19 vaccine or a placebo. The input for sequencing was peripheral blood, taken in a trial of Ad26.COV2.S vaccine versus placebo. The chain recombines TRBV5-6 with TRBJ2-2, with 10 bases fitting TRBD1. The CDR3 is CASSLGGTGDTGELFF. The CDR3 DNA reads as TGTGCCAGCAGCTTAGGCGGGACAGGGGACACCGGGGAGCTGTTTTTT. The variable domain in full, with the rest retrieved from reference TRBV5-6 and TRBJ2-2, is DAGVTQSPTHLIKTRGQQVTLRCSPKSGHDTVSWYQQALGQGPQFIFQYYEEEERQRGNFPDRFSGHQFPNYSSELNVNALLLGDSALYLCASSLGGTGDTGELFFGEGSRLTVL.